The entry that follows covers one TCR beta chain sequence. Produced via immunoSEQ multiplex PCR; TCRdb's table is partial and in-frame only. Found here are about 60,000 clones, 70% to 85% of them singletons; the top ten hold roughly 3.2%. This specimen belongs to a study of blood T cell repertoires in COVID-19. The CDR3 runs 12 residues. Trimming at V came to 10 bases and at J to 5 bases, leaving 8 bases not matched to a gene. The germline V gene has CDR1 LNHDA and CDR2 SQIVND (reference sequence). J is TRBJ2-7 and V is TRBV19; 7 bases align to TRBD1. The material sequenced was peripheral blood. The sequence derives from a man aged 55 to 69 with acute or convalescent COVID-19. CDR3 coding DNA: TGTGCCACCAAACAGGGGATCAACGAGCAGTACTTC. Translation gives CATKQGINEQYF.